This T cell receptor beta chain was captured by sequencing in a study of shared clonotypes between healthy human individuals. Positively selected for CCR7, the CD45RO-negative cells used as naive CD8 cells excluded terminally differentiated effector memory CD45RA+ cells. All donors were healthy HIV-negative adults lacking recent acute infections or vaccinations. V lost 4 bases and J lost 14; bases outside the gene matches: 8. This CDR3 has 13 amino acids. Germline loops: CDR1 MNHEY, CDR2 SVGAGI. Whole-study findings and limits: A small donor pool kept down the genetic and exposure-history diversity that was represented.

Here immunoSEQ multiplex PCR was the method, and the copy in TCRdb shows in-frame clones only, minus some. The sample holds some 2,100,000 clones, approximately 94% seen once. A word on this clone: What it recognizes is unknown.

This TCR came from a man between 18 and 35 years old in good health. Some clones in this sample may be carry-over from other donors' samples. Sequencing input: naive CD8+ T cells from PBMCs. The genes are TRBV6-5 and TRBJ2-1; the match to TRBD1 covers 10 bases. The CDR3: CASSFFSGTGEFF. The CDR3 region has the DNA TGTGCCAGCAGTTTTTTTTCCGGGACAGGGGAGTTCTTC.